The present TCR beta chain was sequenced within a study of cytomegalovirus exposure and HLA in healthy donors. The study's findings and limits: Analyses of presence/absence relied on an assumption of roughly uniform sequencing depth across donors. The likely explanation for a cluster of highly shared sequence variants was sequencing artifact. TCR beta chain V- and J-gene trimming was linked, in a later analysis, to a missense variant in DCLRE1C. The study put 150 or so TCR beta chains on its list as cytomegalovirus-associated.

A multiplex PCR was run with 60 Vbeta primers and 13 Jbeta primers. Assay used: immunoSEQ multiplex PCR; TCRdb lists only in-frame clones, some missing. The sample contains tens of thousands of clones, roughly four fifths of which appear only once. This CDR3 is 12 amino acids long. The germline CDR1 and CDR2 sequences are SGHDN and FVKESK. The V end lost 4 bases, the J end lost 4 bases, and 7 bases lay between the germline ends. Worth noting for this clone: No antigen is known for it.

This sequence was found in a man aged 30 to 45 in good health and CMV-seronegative. The chain is built from TRBV14 and TRBJ1-1; D unclear. Sequencing was carried out using PBMCs. The CDR3 nucleotides read TGTGCCAGCAGCCTAAGCCCCACTGAAGCTTTCTTT. Protein: CASSLSPTEAFF. Supplemented by reference TRBV14 and TRBJ1-1, the full variable domain reads EAGVTQFPSHSVIEKGQTVTLRCDPISGHDNLYWYRRVMGKEIKFLLHFVKESKQDESGMPNNRFLAERTGGTYSTLKVQPAELEDSGVYFCASSLSPTEAFFGQGTRLTVV.